This TCR beta chain was sequenced for a study of blood T cell repertoires in COVID-19. Overall study: Acute-phase and convalescent COVID-19 samples originated in the United States, Italy and Spain. T cells, B-cell-depleted T cells, or PBMCs provided the cDNA or gDNA that served as material.

Looked up from germline, CDR1 is SGHDT and CDR2 is YYEEEE. Deletions cut 2 bases from V and 4 bases from J, with 9 bases between. CDR3 length: 13 residues. Per the original methods: The assay estimated nucleated cells by amplifying reference gene primers. Clones were read by immunoSEQ multiplex PCR, and TCRdb kept only the in-frame ones, dropping some. Clone size and the V and J calls come from that table; the DNA yielded D and trimming. This table holds about 63,000 clones, around 80% found once. The TCR comes from a human donor in a cohort sampled during active COVID-19. The sequenced material came from peripheral blood. The chain combines TRBV5-6 with TRBJ2-5; D call uncertain. The CDR3 nucleotides are TGTGCCAGCAGCTTCAACGGTCGAGAGACCCAGTACTTC. Protein sequence: CASSFNGRETQYF. The full variable domain, with the rest looked up from reference TRBV5-6 and TRBJ2-5, is DAGVTQSPTHLIKTRGQQVTLRCSPKSGHDTVSWYQQALGQGPQFIFQYYEEEERQRGNFPDRFSGHQFPNYSSELNVNALLLGDSALYLCASSFNGRETQYFGPGTRLLVL.